One sample yielded the 5 T cell receptor beta chains listed below, sequenced in a study of control samples from healthy donors and cancer patients. TCRdb's table, derived via immunoSEQ multiplex PCR, lists solely in-frame clones and lacks some. The table records approximately 88,000 clones, about nine tenths of them present only once. The sequencing input was blood. The receptors originated from a woman between 25 and 40 years old in good health.

This clone was seen only a few times. The V call is TRBV11-2, the J call TRBJ1-1, with D tentatively TRBD1 (6 bases). CDR3 size: 15 residues. CDR1 is SGHAT, CDR2 FQNNGV, per germline. Between the trimmed V and J ends, which lost 3 bases and 3 bases, there was a span of 14 bases. CDR3 amino acids: CASSFQGGGDTEAFF. The CDR3 DNA follows: TGTGCCAGCAGCTTCCAGGGAGGGGGGGACACTGAAGCTTTCTTT.

The rearrangement joins TRBV11-2 to TRBJ1-2; possibly TRBD1 for D (6 bases). Germline CDR1 is SGHAT and CDR2 is FQNNGV. There are 12 residues in the CDR3. Between the trimmed V and J ends, which lost 4 bases and 5 bases, there was a span of 8 bases. The CDR3 bases are TGTGCCAGCAGCTCCACAGGGTATGGCTACACCTTC. Its translation: CASSSTGYGYTF. The variable domain in full, completed from reference TRBV11-2 and TRBJ1-2, reads EAGVAQSPRYKIIEKRQSVAFWCNPISGHATLYWYQQILGQGPKLLIQFQNNGVVDDSQLPKDRFSAERLKGVDSTLKIQPAKLEDSAVYLCASSSTGYGYTFGSGTRLTVV.

The rearrangement joins TRBV29-1 to TRBJ2-1, with 12 bases lining up with TRBD2. The CDR3 runs to 16 residues. In germline, CDR1 is SQVTM, CDR2 ANQGSEA. The J segment lost 4 bases and the V segment lost 0 bases, leaving 4 bases of the junction unmatched. The CDR3 protein is CSVEDLAGGPYNEQFF. The CDR3 nucleotides are TGCAGCGTTGAAGACCTAGCGGGAGGGCCTTACAATGAGCAGTTCTTC.

The table lists this clone with a count of one. The chain links TRBV27 to TRBJ2-1; TRBD1 might be the D (7 bases). CDR1 is MNHEY and CDR2 is SMNVEV in the germline V gene (reference sequence). V lost 10 bases, J lost 0 bases, and 16 bases lay in between. This CDR3 spans 15 amino acids. CDR3 in DNA: TGTGCCACCAAGGGGGCGGGAAGCTCCTACAATGAGCAGTTCTTC. Protein: CATKGAGSSYNEQFF.

The gene calls are TRBV10-2 and TRBJ2-5, with 8 bases that match TRBD2. Germline loops: CDR1 WSHSY, CDR2 SAAADI. V dropped 7 bases and J dropped 1; count of bases not matched to a gene: 8. The CDR3 totals 15 residues. CDR3 amino acids: CASNPAGVLQETQYF. CDR3 sequence (DNA): TGCGCCAGCAACCCAGCGGGAGTGCTCCAAGAGACCCAGTACTTC.